This T cell receptor (beta chain) stems from a study of blood T cell repertoires in COVID-19. Sequencing used immunoSEQ multiplex PCR; TCRdb keeps in-frame clones, though not all of them. This table holds about 170,000 clones, around four fifths found once. The TCR was taken from a woman in her seventies who had recovered from COVID-19. Sequencing used peripheral blood.

CDR3 amino acids: CASSIAGGLGNTEAFF. The CDR3 DNA follows: TGTGCCAGTAGTATCGCTGGGGGACTGGGGAACACTGAAGCTTTCTTT. J is TRBJ1-1 and V is TRBV19; D perhaps matches TRBD1 (5 bases). This CDR3 region has 16 residues. Trimming removed 3 bases from V and 1 base from J, with 15 bases in between. Germline values: CDR1 LNHDA, CDR2 SQIVND (reference sequence). Variable domain in full (rest from reference TRBV19 and TRBJ1-1): DGGITQSPKYLFRKEGQNVTLSCEQNLNHDAMYWYRQDPGQGLRLIYYSQIVNDFQKGDIAEGYSVSREKKESFPLTVTSAQKNPTAFYLCASSIAGGLGNTEAFFGQGTRLTVV.